The clone carrying this TCR beta chain was seen ten or more times. This entry comes from a study of T-cell memory formation after mild COVID-19. Looking at the study overall: Most TCR clusters belonged to a single donor.

Germline V gene data show CDR1 as SGHVS and CDR2 as FNYEAQ. V lost 5 bases and J 7 bases, leaving 21 bases between the germline ends. The CDR3 totals 16 residues. Using its own MiXCR run on the 5' RACE reads, TCRdb lists one record per CDR3 protein. The sample consists of some 150,000 distinct CDR3 sequences, roughly 6.2% of them appearing once. V usage is TRBV7-6 and J usage is TRBJ2-1; D is undetermined. Sequencing used PBMCs or a T cell subset sorted from them (not recorded which). The receptor comes from an adult woman who had mild COVID-19 (a few samples of this study predate the infection). Cell type and time point are not known. The CDR3 DNA reads TGTGCCAGCAGCCCCATACTGGGCCACACTAAGAATGAGCAGTTCTTC. Translation gives CASSPILGHTKNEQFF.